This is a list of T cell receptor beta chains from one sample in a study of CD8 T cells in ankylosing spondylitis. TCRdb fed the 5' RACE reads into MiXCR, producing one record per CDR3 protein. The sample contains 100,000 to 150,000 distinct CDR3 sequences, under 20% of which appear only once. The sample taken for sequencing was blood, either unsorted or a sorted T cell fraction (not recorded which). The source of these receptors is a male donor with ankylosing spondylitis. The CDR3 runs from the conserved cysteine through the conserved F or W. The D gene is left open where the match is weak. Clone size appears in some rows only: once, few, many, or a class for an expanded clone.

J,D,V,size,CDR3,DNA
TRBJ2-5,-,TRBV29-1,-,CRVPPGVGETQYF,TGCAGAGTTCCTCCGGGGGTAGGAGAGACCCAGTACTTC
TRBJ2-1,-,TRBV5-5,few,CASSLGDWTYNEQFF,TGTGCCAGCAGCCTTGGTGACTGGACCTACAATGAGCAGTTCTTC
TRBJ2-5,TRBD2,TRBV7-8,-,CASSLLASGSSLYF,TGTGCCAGCAGCTTACTTGCTAGCGGGAGCTCTCTTTACTTC
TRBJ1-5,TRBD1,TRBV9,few,CASSAGTGPNSNQPQHF,TGTGCCAGCAGCGCCGGGACAGGACCTAATAGCAATCAGCCCCAGCATTTT
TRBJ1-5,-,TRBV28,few,CASSLVNGGPQHF,TGTGCCAGCAGTTTAGTTAACGGTGGGCCCCAGCATTTT
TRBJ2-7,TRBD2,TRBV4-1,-,CASSQVFWAGGNYEQYF,TGCGCCAGCAGCCAAGTTTTTTGGGCGGGAGGTAACTACGAGCAGTACTTC
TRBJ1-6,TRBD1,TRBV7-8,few,CASSLGQGPYSPLHF,TGTGCCAGCAGCTTGGGACAGGGGCCTTATTCACCCCTCCACTTT
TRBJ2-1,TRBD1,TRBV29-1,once,CSVKDRLTSYNEQFF,TGCAGCGTGAAGGACAGGTTAACCTCCTACAATGAGCAGTTCTTC
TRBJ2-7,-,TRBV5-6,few,CASSEADEQYF,TGTGCCAGCAGCGAGGCAGACGAGCAGTACTTC
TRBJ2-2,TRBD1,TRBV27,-,CASSWTGAGNTGELFF,TGTGCCAGCAGTTGGACAGGGGCCGGGAACACCGGGGAGCTGTTTTTT
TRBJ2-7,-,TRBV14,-,CASSQRDSYEQYF,TGTGCCAGCAGCCAGCGGGACTCCTACGAGCAGTACTTC
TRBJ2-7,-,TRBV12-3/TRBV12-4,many,CASSFGGVSYEQYF,TGTGCCAGCAGTTTCGGGGGAGTCTCCTACGAGCAGTACTTC
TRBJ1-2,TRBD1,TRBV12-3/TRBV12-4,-,CASSLSGQGDYGYTF,TGTGCCAGCAGTTTAAGTGGACAGGGGGACTATGGCTACACCTTC
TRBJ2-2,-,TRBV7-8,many,CASSPGLGSGIGELFF,TGTGCCAGCAGCCCAGGGCTCGGTTCAGGGATCGGGGAGCTGTTTTTT